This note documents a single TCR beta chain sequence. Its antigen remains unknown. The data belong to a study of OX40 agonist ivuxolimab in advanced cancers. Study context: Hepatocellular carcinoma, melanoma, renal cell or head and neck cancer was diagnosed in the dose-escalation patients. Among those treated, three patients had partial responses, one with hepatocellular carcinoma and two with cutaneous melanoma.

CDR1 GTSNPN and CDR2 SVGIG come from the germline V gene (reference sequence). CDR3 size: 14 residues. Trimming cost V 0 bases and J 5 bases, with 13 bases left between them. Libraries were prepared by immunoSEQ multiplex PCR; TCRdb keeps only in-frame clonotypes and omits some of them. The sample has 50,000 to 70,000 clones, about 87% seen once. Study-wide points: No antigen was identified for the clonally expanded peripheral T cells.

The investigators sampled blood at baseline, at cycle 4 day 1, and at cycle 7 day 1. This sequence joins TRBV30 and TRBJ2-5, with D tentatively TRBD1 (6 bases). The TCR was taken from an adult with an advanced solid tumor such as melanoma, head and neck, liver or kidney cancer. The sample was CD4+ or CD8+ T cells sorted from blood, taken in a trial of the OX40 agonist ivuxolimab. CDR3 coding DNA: TGTGCCTGGAGTGTTCCAGACCAGGGGGAGACCCAGTACTTC. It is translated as CAWSVPDQGETQYF.